Listed below are T cell receptor beta chains from one sample, sequenced in a study of tumor-infiltrating lymphocytes in primary liver carcinoma. TCRdb called the multiplex PCR reads again in MiXCR, with one record for every CDR3 protein. The sample has 55,000 or so distinct CDR3 sequences, around 64% seen once; the top ten hold 57%. Sequencing used liver tumor tissue from sampling region 2. The receptors derive from a man in his forties or fifties with primary liver carcinoma and hepatitis B virus infection. CDR3s include the opening cysteine and the closing phenylalanine or tryptophan. Clone size is shown for a subset of rows, as once, few, many or a class of expanded clone.

>TRBJ2-7|-|TRBV4-3
CASSQDLHYKQYF
>TRBJ2-2|-|TRBV28
CASEKVGAGEQFF
>TRBJ1-2|many|TRBV6-1
CASSLTETTNYGYTF
>TRBJ2-1|few|TRBV7-9
CASSSSGWRDYNEQFF
>TRBJ2-6|-|TRBV7-8
CASSLPGLDFSGADVLIF
>TRBJ2-1|-|TRBV28
CASSLLGRGRSKQFF
>TRBJ2-2|-|TRBV5-5
CASSLVAWNTEERFF
>TRBJ2-5|many|TRBV6-5
CASSYYGTSGRFETQYF
>TRBJ2-5|-|TRBV11-2
CASSQTRGGGKETQYF
>TRBJ2-1|few|TRBV12-3/TRBV12-4
CTSSLSDRGEQFF
>TRBJ2-1|few|TRBV11-1
CASSHRGRINEQFF
>TRBJ2-5|-|TRBV11-2
CASNLKETKYF
>TRBJ1-4|-|TRBV12-3/TRBV12-4
CASTTDLDPKLEKLFF
>TRBJ2-3|-|TRBV11-2
CTSSSISTDTQYF